Listed below are T cell receptor beta chains from one sample, sequenced in a study of vaccination and CD4 T cells after COVID-19. Via MiXCR, TCRdb re-called the PCR reads, giving one row per CDR3 protein. This sample carries 4,400 or so distinct CDR3 sequences, 20% to 25% of them seen once, and the ten largest clones take about 20%. These receptors' antigens are unknown. Sequenced input: CD4+ T cells from blood, cultured in vitro. The receptors here all came from a human donor who had recovered from COVID-19. CDR3s include the opening cysteine and the closing phenylalanine or tryptophan. The D gene is left open where the match is weak. Clone size is shown for a subset of rows, as once, few, many or a class of expanded clone.

V gene	J gene	clone size	D gene	CDR3 protein	CDR3 DNA
TRBV20-1	TRBJ2-5	few	-	CSAPKGQLLQETQYF	TGCAGTGCCCCTAAGGGGCAGCTACTTCAAGAGACCCAGTACTTC
TRBV14	TRBJ2-3	few	-	CASSQVLGSTDTQYF	TGTGCCAGCAGCCAAGTCCTAGGAAGCACAGATACGCAGTATTTT
TRBV30	TRBJ1-2	-	-	CAWSMLTDGVYGYTF	TGTGCCTGGAGTATGCTCACGGACGGTGTCTATGGCTACACCTTC
TRBV2	TRBJ1-1	-	-	CASRSGSMNTEAFF	TGTGCCAGTCGGTCGGGGTCTATGAACACTGAAGCTTTCTTT
TRBV19	TRBJ2-3	-	-	CASSTGDTGTDTQYF	TGTGCCAGTAGTACCGGGGACACCGGCACAGATACGCAGTATTTT
TRBV18	TRBJ1-5	few	-	CASSPRVDGSWPQHF	TGTGCCAGCTCACCACGAGTTGACGGTTCGTGGCCCCAGCATTTT
TRBV6-5	TRBJ2-3	-	-	CASSSSTDTQYF	TGTGCCAGCAGTTCCAGCACAGATACGCAGTATTTT
TRBV12-3/TRBV12-4	TRBJ2-3	-	TRBD2	CASSARGDPTDTQYF	TGTGCCAGCAGCGCTCGGGGGGACCCCACAGATACGCAGTATTTT
TRBV30	TRBJ1-3	-	-	CAWRTSGNTIYF	TGTGCCTGGAGGACCTCTGGAAACACCATATATTTT
TRBV5-1	TRBJ2-5	few	TRBD2	CASTGLAGPQETQYF	TGCGCCAGCACCGGACTAGCGGGCCCCCAAGAGACCCAGTACTTC
TRBV6-1	TRBJ2-1	-	TRBD1	CASSALGTASYNEQFF	TGTGCCAGCAGTGCCCTAGGGACAGCCTCCTACAATGAGCAGTTCTTC
TRBV7-2	TRBJ2-7	-	-	CASSLVYEQYF	TGTGCCAGCAGCCTCGTGTACGAGCAGTACTTC
TRBV11-2	TRBJ2-1	-	TRBD2	CASSLGTSGGAFNEQFF	TGTGCCAGCAGCTTGGGCACTAGCGGGGGGGCCTTCAATGAGCAGTTCTTC
TRBV18	TRBJ1-5	few	-	CASSPERGGQPQHF	TGTGCCAGCTCACCAGAGAGGGGTGGTCAGCCCCAGCATTTT
TRBV12-3/TRBV12-4	TRBJ1-2	-	-	CASRHRDIFLYGYTF	TGTGCCAGCAGACACCGGGACATTTTTCTGTATGGCTACACCTTC
TRBV11-2	TRBJ2-3	medium-sized	TRBD2	CASSLDSGTSGGVTDTQYF	TGTGCCAGCAGCTTAGACAGCGGGACTAGCGGGGGGGTCACAGATACGCAGTATTTT
TRBV6-1	TRBJ1-2	medium-sized	-	CASGEDRGAKGYTF	TGTGCCAGCGGCGAGGACCGAGGGGCGAAGGGCTACACCTTC
TRBV5-1	TRBJ2-2	-	TRBD1	CASSPGTAYTGELFF	TGCGCCAGCAGCCCGGGGACAGCCTACACCGGGGAGCTGTTTTTT
TRBV2	TRBJ1-1	few	-	CASSETPGAGTEAFF	TGTGCCAGCAGTGAGACCCCAGGGGCCGGGACTGAAGCTTTCTTT
TRBV5-1	TRBJ1-2	-	TRBD1	CASSLGDRAGAGYTF	TGCGCCAGCAGCTTGGGCGACAGGGCGGGGGCTGGCTACACCTTC
TRBV27	TRBJ1-1	few	-	CASRRLTNTEAFF	TGTGCCAGCCGCAGGCTAACTAACACTGAAGCTTTCTTT
TRBV20-1	TRBJ2-3	few	-	CSAGLTDTQYF	TGCAGTGCTGGACTGACAGATACGCAGTATTTT
TRBV2	TRBJ2-1	-	-	CASRSRTYNEQFF	TGTGCCAGCAGGTCGAGGACCTACAATGAGCAGTTCTTC
TRBV7-9	TRBJ2-5	few	TRBD2	CASSLARGLAARETQYF	TGTGCCAGCAGCTTAGCGAGAGGGCTAGCGGCTCGAGAGACCCAGTACTTC
TRBV30	TRBJ2-7	-	TRBD1	CAWSAGQGYYEQYF	TGTGCCTGGAGTGCGGGACAGGGTTACTACGAGCAGTACTTC
TRBV7-3	TRBJ2-5	few	-	CASSLGGSGTQYF	TGTGCCAGCAGCTTAGGGGGCTCGGGGACCCAGTACTTC
TRBV18	TRBJ2-1	-	-	CASSPQRGDRGEQFF	TGTGCCAGCTCACCCCAGCGGGGGGACAGGGGTGAGCAGTTCTTC
TRBV6-5	TRBJ2-3	-	-	CASSSSTETQYF	TGTGCCAGCAGTTCCAGCACAGAAACGCAGTATTTT
TRBV19	TRBJ1-5	medium-sized	-	CASSIGRGGHQPQHF	TGTGCCAGTAGTATAGGTAGAGGAGGTCATCAGCCCCAGCATTTT
TRBV6-1	TRBJ2-3	few	-	CASSDLFTDTQYF	TGTGCCAGCAGTGATCTGTTCACAGATACGCAGTATTTT
TRBV18	TRBJ1-1	-	-	CASSDSPNMGAFF	TGTGCCAGCTCAGATTCGCCTAACATGGGAGCTTTCTTT
TRBV6-4	TRBJ2-3	few	-	CASSERGGTDTQYF	TGTGCCAGCAGTGAGAGAGGGGGCACAGATACGCAGTATTTT
TRBV27	TRBJ2-2	once	TRBD2	CASTSGGRTGELFF	TGTGCCAGCACCTCCGGGGGGAGGACCGGGGAGCTGTTTTTT
TRBV19	TRBJ2-3	-	-	CASSMVDTQYF	TGTGCCAGTAGTATGGTAGATACGCAGTATTTT
TRBV5-4	TRBJ1-1	-	TRBD1	CASSLGQGGTEAFF	TGTGCCAGCAGCCTGGGACAGGGGGGCACTGAAGCTTTCTTT
TRBV6-5	TRBJ2-3	medium-sized	-	CASSFTQPTDTQYF	TGTGCCAGCAGTTTTACCCAACCCACAGATACGCAGTATTTT
TRBV21-1	TRBJ2-7	-	-	CASSKAHRGPSYEQYF	TGTGCCAGCAGCAAAGCTCACAGGGGTCCTTCCTACGAGCAGTACTTC
TRBV7-2	TRBJ2-3	few	TRBD2	CASSLEVAGGHTQYF	TGTGCCAGCAGCTTAGAGGTAGCGGGGGGCCATACGCAGTATTTT
TRBV10-1	TRBJ2-1	-	TRBD2	CASSWLAGGDEQFF	TGCGCCAGCAGTTGGCTAGCGGGGGGCGATGAGCAGTTCTTC
TRBV15	TRBJ1-4	-	-	CATSRLGLIGHRVEEKLFF	TGTGCCACCAGCAGACTTGGTCTTATAGGGCACAGGGTAGAGGAAAAACTGTTTTTT
TRBV6-1	TRBJ1-2	few	TRBD1	CASSGQGYGYTF	TGTGCCAGCAGTGGACAGGGCTATGGCTACACCTTC
TRBV2	TRBJ2-7	medium-sized	TRBD2	CASRWGGRNEQYF	TGTGCCAGCAGGTGGGGGGGGAGGAACGAGCAGTACTTC
TRBV6-5	TRBJ1-6	-	-	CASSYGSDYNSPLHF	TGTGCCAGCAGTTACGGGTCGGATTATAATTCACCCCTCCACTTT
TRBV6-1	TRBJ1-1	-	-	CASRERSSFTEAFF	TGTGCCAGCAGAGAAAGGTCCAGTTTCACTGAAGCTTTCTTT
TRBV30	TRBJ1-1	-	-	CAWSPSQGNTEAFF	TGTGCCTGGAGTCCTTCTCAAGGGAACACTGAAGCTTTCTTT